Each of the 32 T cell receptor beta chains below was sequenced from the same sample in a study of OX40 agonist ivuxolimab in advanced cancers. The protocol was immunoSEQ multiplex PCR, while the TCRdb copy is restricted to in-frame clones and leaves out a portion. The profile covers over 70,000 clones, with 65% to 90% appearing a single time and roughly 2% taken by the ten largest. Source: CD4+ or CD8+ T cells sorted from blood, taken in a trial of the OX40 agonist ivuxolimab. The receptors derive from an adult with an advanced solid tumor such as melanoma, head and neck, liver or kidney cancer.

This sequence joins TRBV6-1 and TRBJ2-3; D gene unclear. V dropped 5 bases and J dropped 2 bases, with 11 bases sitting between them. The germline CDR1 and CDR2 sequences are MNHNS and SASEGT. The CDR3 is 14 residues long. The CDR3: CASSLRRSTDTQYF. The CDR3 DNA follows: TGTGCCAGCAGTTTACGTCGGTCCACAGATACGCAGTATTTT.

The gene calls are TRBV5-1 and TRBJ2-7; 8 bases map to TRBD1. Trimming took 3 bases from V and 0 from J; bases not matched to a gene: 2. The CDR3 length is 14 residues. The germline V gene has CDR1 SGHRS and CDR2 YFSETQ. The CDR3 spells CASSYDRGSYEQYF. The DNA of the CDR3 is TGCGCCAGCAGCTATGACAGGGGCTCCTACGAGCAGTACTTC. The full variable domain, in which reference TRBV5-1 and TRBJ2-7 provide the parts outside the CDR3, is KAGVTQTPRYLIKTRGQQVTLSCSPISGHRSVSWYQQTPGQGLQFLFEYFSETQRNKGNFPGRFSGRQFSNSRSEMNVSTLELGDSALYLCASSYDRGSYEQYFGPGTRLTVT.

The gene calls are TRBV7-3 and TRBJ2-1; TRBD2 matches at 15 bases. The germline gives CDR1 SGHTA, CDR2 FQGTGA. This CDR3 spans 16 amino acids. J gave up 9 bases and V 2 bases, and 5 bases lay outside the gene matches. The CDR3, as DNA: TGTGCCAGCAGCTTATATCCGGGACTAGCGGGGGGTGAGCAGTTCTTC. Residues: CASSLYPGLAGGEQFF.

This chain joins TRBV5-1 and TRBJ1-1; 7 bases are a match to TRBD1. The J segment lost 9 bases and the V segment lost 2 bases, leaving 10 bases of the junction unmatched. The CDR3 loop spans 14 amino acids. The germline V gene has CDR1 SGHRS and CDR2 YFSETQ. CDR3 amino acids: CASSFEVGRGKAFF. DNA of the CDR3: TGCGCCAGCAGCTTCGAGGTCGGCAGGGGGAAAGCTTTCTTT.

This chain connects TRBV28 to TRBJ2-2, with D uncertain. Looked up from germline, CDR1 is MDHEN and CDR2 is SYDVKM. The CDR3 totals 17 residues. V shed 3 bases and J shed 0 bases, with 14 bases lying between them. CDR3 sequence (DNA): TGTGCCAGCAGTTTTTTTAGGGCGGCAACGAACACCGGGGAGCTGTTTTTT. Protein product: CASSFFRAATNTGELFF.

The chain links TRBV12-5 to TRBJ2-5; 9 nucleotides agree with TRBD1. The CDR3 has 15 residues. The trim removed 6 bases at V and 1 base at J, leaving 6 bases unmatched. The germline V gene encodes CDR1 LGHNT and CDR2 FRNRAP. CDR3 protein: CASGPGTGSQETQYF. Here the CDR3 DNA reads TGTGCTAGTGGCCCCGGGACAGGGAGCCAAGAGACCCAGTACTTC.

This clone was seen a single time. This rearrangement joins TRBV2 to TRBJ1-1; TRBD1 might be the D (5 bases). V lost 8 bases and J lost 5, with 12 bases in between. Germline V lookup: CDR1 SNHLY, CDR2 FYNNEI. The length of the CDR3 is 12 residues. The CDR3 DNA reads TGTGCCAGCTCCATAGAGGGGACTGAAGCTTTCTTT. Its protein product is CASSIEGTEAFF.

The chain employs TRBV28 and TRBJ1-5; no firm D call. Germline V gene data show CDR1 as MDHEN and CDR2 as SYDVKM. The V gene lost 6 bases and the J gene lost 0 bases, with 3 bases spanning the gap. The length of the CDR3 is 12 residues. CDR3 loop: CASRSSNQPQHF. The CDR3 DNA reads as TGTGCCAGCAGGAGTAGCAATCAGCCCCAGCATTTT.

This chain joins TRBV9 and TRBJ2-1, with D perhaps TRBD2 (6 bases). From germline, CDR1 is SGDLS and CDR2 YYNGEE. The CDR3 is 14 amino acids. Between the trimmed V and J ends, which lost 0 bases and 7 bases, there was a span of 11 bases. CDR3 sequence reads: CASSVGGVLNEQFF. CDR3 bases: TGTGCCAGCAGCGTAGGCGGGGTATTGAATGAGCAGTTCTTC.

This chain connects TRBV6-6 to TRBJ2-5; D perhaps matches TRBD2 (7 bases). Germline CDR1 is MNHNY and CDR2 is SVGAGI (reference sequence). V was shortened by 4 bases and J by 3 bases, with 15 bases between the two germline ends. CDR3 length equals 15 residues. The CDR3, as DNA: TGTGCCAGCAGTTTCGGGCAGGGGAGGGAAGAGACCCAGTACTTC. It translates to CASSFGQGREETQYF.

This clone was seen a single time. The chain joins TRBV6-1 to TRBJ2-2; 10 bases match TRBD1. This CDR3 is built from 16 residues. Germline V gene sequence: CDR1 MNHNS, CDR2 SASEGT. V shed 2 bases and J 6 bases; nucleotides not matched to a gene: 6. The CDR3 bases are TGTGCCAGCAGTGAAATGGGACAGGGGAGCCCCGGGGAGCTGTTTTTT. Its translation is CASSEMGQGSPGELFF.

This chain links TRBV7-3 with TRBJ2-5, with D tentatively TRBD1 (5 bases). The V end lost 2 bases, the J end lost 5 bases, and 15 bases lay between the germline ends. This CDR3 spans 15 amino acids. Germline CDR1 is SGHTA and CDR2 is FQGTGA. The DNA of the CDR3 is TGTGCCAGCAGCTTAGGGCAGGGTTTGATCGAGACCCAGTACTTC. Translation: CASSLGQGLIETQYF.

The chain uses TRBV7-3 and TRBJ2-7; TRBD2 aligns across 11 bases. This CDR3 comprises 15 residues. Germline V gene lookup returns CDR1 SGHTA and CDR2 FQGTGA. The junction had 0 bases not matched to a gene; V was cut back by 0 bases and J by 2 bases. The CDR3 here is CASSLTSGGAYEQYF. The CDR3 DNA follows: TGTGCCAGCAGCTTAACTAGCGGGGGGGCCTACGAGCAGTACTTC. Supplemented by reference TRBV7-3 and TRBJ2-7, the full variable domain reads GAGVSQTPSNKVTEKGKYVELRCDPISGHTALYWYRQSLGQGPEFLIYFQGTGAADDSGLPNDRFFAVRPEGSVSTLKIQRTERGDSAVYLCASSLTSGGAYEQYFGPGTRLTVT.

As DNA, the CDR3 is TGTGCCATCAGTGAGGGGGGCGGGGCAAGAGAGACCCAGTACTTC. The encoded protein is CAISEGGGARETQYF. The V and J genes are TRBV10-3 and TRBJ2-5; D may correspond to TRBD1 or TRBD2 (6 bases each). Germline CDR1 ENHRY, CDR2 SYGVKD. V was shortened by 2 bases and J by 4 bases, with 14 bases between the two germline ends. The CDR3 is 15 residues long.

V and J are TRBV5-1 and TRBJ2-3; D is uncertain. V lost 7 bases, J lost 0 bases, and 12 bases lay in between. This CDR3 has 14 amino acids. Germline V gives CDR1 SGHRS, CDR2 YFSETQ. In DNA form, the CDR3 reads TGCGCCAGCTACTCCCCCGGGAGCACAGATACGCAGTATTTT. Translation: CASYSPGSTDTQYF.

The rearrangement uses TRBV5-1 and TRBJ2-2, with a weak D call TRBD1 (5 bases). Trimming left V 1 base short and J 0 bases short, with 13 bases between. CDR3 size: 17 residues. Germline CDR1 is SGHRS and CDR2 is YFSETQ. The CDR3 DNA follows: TGCGCCAGCAGCTTGACAGAGGACACGGCGAACACCGGGGAGCTGTTTTTT. The encoded protein is CASSLTEDTANTGELFF.

V and J are TRBV7-3 and TRBJ2-1; D gene uncertain. CDR1 and CDR2 from the germline V gene are SGHTA and FQGTGA. Trimming stripped 2 bases from V and 1 base from J, with 9 bases between. This CDR3 spans 15 amino acids. The CDR3 DNA follows: TGTGCCAGCAGCTTAGGCCTTATTTCCTACAATGAGCAGTTCTTC. This codes for CASSLGLISYNEQFF.

This clone was observed a handful of times. The chain recombines TRBV5-4 with TRBJ1-1, with 11 bases lining up with TRBD1. Germline-derived CDR1 and CDR2 are SGHNT and YYREEE (reference sequence). After removal of 3 bases from V and 5 bases from J, the junction contained 6 bases not matched to a gene. CDR3 length: 15 residues. CDR3 protein: CASSSPGTGGTEAFF. The DNA for the CDR3 is TGTGCCAGCAGCTCTCCCGGGACAGGGGGGACTGAAGCTTTCTTT.

The chain uses TRBV7-8 and TRBJ1-1, with D hard to call. CDR3 length: 13 amino acids. CDR1 SGHVS and CDR2 FQNEAQ come from the germline V gene. V was cut by 5 bases and J by 0 bases, with 7 bases left in between. The CDR3: CASSPQLNTEAFF. The CDR3, as DNA: TGTGCCAGCAGCCCACAGCTGAACACTGAAGCTTTCTTT. The full variable domain, in which reference TRBV7-8 and TRBJ1-1 provide the parts outside the CDR3, is GAGVSQSPRYKVAKRGQDVALRCDPISGHVSLFWYQQALGQGPEFLTYFQNEAQLDKSGLPSDRFFAERPEGSVSTLKIQRTQQEDSAVYLCASSPQLNTEAFFGQGTRLTVV.

This rearrangement joins TRBV19 to TRBJ2-3; TRBD1 aligns across 8 bases. Losses at the gene ends were 5 bases for V and 3 bases for J; bases not matched to a gene: 13. CDR1 and CDR2 (germline): LNHDA, SQIVND (reference sequence). The CDR3 is 17 amino acids. The chain's CDR3 is CASSPRAPGGMTDTQYF. The DNA of the CDR3 is TGTGCCAGTAGTCCCAGGGCCCCAGGGGGCATGACAGATACGCAGTATTTT. Full variable domain (outside the CDR3, taken from reference TRBV19 and TRBJ2-3): DGGITQSPKYLFRKEGQNVTLSCEQNLNHDAMYWYRQDPGQGLRLIYYSQIVNDFQKGDIAEGYSVSREKKESFPLTVTSAQKNPTAFYLCASSPRAPGGMTDTQYFGPGTRLTVL.

The chain employs TRBV28 and TRBJ2-1, with TRBD2 matching over 7 bases. CDR1 and CDR2 from the germline V gene are MDHEN and SYDVKM. V shed 6 bases and J 0 bases; nucleotides not matched to a gene: 8. The CDR3 sequence is 16 residues long. The CDR3 sequence: CASRHSGFSSYNEQFF. As DNA, the CDR3 is TGTGCCAGCAGACATAGCGGGTTCAGCTCCTACAATGAGCAGTTCTTC. The full variable domain, completed using reference TRBV28 and TRBJ2-1, is DVKVTQSSRYLVKRTGEKVFLECVQDMDHENMFWYRQDPGLGLRLIYFSYDVKMKEKGDIPEGYSVSREKKERFSLILESASTNQTSMYLCASRHSGFSSYNEQFFGPGTRLTVL.

The chain uses TRBV30 and TRBJ1-5; TRBD1 agrees at 9 bases. V lost 4 bases, J lost 5 bases, and 3 bases stayed unmatched. This CDR3 contains 13 residues. CDR1 GTSNPN and CDR2 SVGIG come from the germline V gene (reference sequence). The CDR3 sequence is CAWNRDRDQPQHF. Written as DNA, the CDR3 is TGTGCCTGGAACCGGGACAGGGATCAGCCCCAGCATTTT.

The V gene is TRBV7-2, the J gene TRBJ1-2, with 8 bases fitting TRBD1. CDR1 is SGHTA and CDR2 is FQGNSA in the germline V gene. This CDR3 is 19 amino acids long. J gave up 0 bases and V 0 bases, and 12 bases lay outside the gene matches. The CDR3 loop reads CASSLARGGGQGPNYGYTF. CDR3 DNA: TGTGCCAGCAGCTTAGCGAGGGGAGGTGGACAGGGCCCTAACTATGGCTACACCTTC. The full variable domain, completed using reference TRBV7-2 and TRBJ1-2, is GAGVSQSPSNKVTEKGKDVELRCDPISGHTALYWYRQSLGQGLEFLIYFQGNSAPDKSGLPSDRFSAERTGGSVSTLTIQRTQQEDSAVYLCASSLARGGGQGPNYGYTFGSGTRLTVV.

The chain recombines TRBV5-4 with TRBJ2-6; 7 nucleotides agree with TRBD1. The CDR3 extends over 17 amino acids. The germline CDR1 and CDR2 sequences are SGHNT and YYREEE (reference sequence). The V segment lost 2 bases and the J segment 1 base; nucleotides outside the gene matches: 6. CDR3 sequence reads: CASSFGRGWSGANVLTF. As DNA, the CDR3 is TGTGCCAGCAGCTTTGGCAGGGGGTGGTCTGGGGCCAACGTCCTGACTTTC.

This rearrangement joins TRBV28 to TRBJ2-7; TRBD2 agrees at 11 bases. V trimming: 8 bases; J trimming: 4 bases; junction bases outside the gene matches: 7. The CDR3 contains 14 residues. Germline V CDR1 and CDR2: MDHEN, SYDVKM. CDR3: CASRIAGGQYEQYF. CDR3 DNA sequence: TGTGCCAGCCGGATAGCGGGGGGGCAGTACGAGCAGTACTTC.

The CDR3 region has the DNA TGTGCCATCAGTGAAGGAGACAGGGGGACTGAGCAGTACTTC. This translates into CAISEGDRGTEQYF. This chain links TRBV10-3 with TRBJ2-5; 9 bases agree with TRBD1. The germline gives CDR1 ENHRY, CDR2 SYGVKD. There are 14 residues in the CDR3. The V and J ends lost 3 bases and 11 bases, in that order; junction bases with no gene match: 10.

This chain links TRBV10-3 with TRBJ2-5; tentative D call: TRBD1 (5 bases). The CDR3 totals 14 residues. CDR1 and CDR2 (germline): ENHRY, SYGVKD. V lost 3 bases to trimming and J lost 2 bases, with 10 bases between them. CDR3 sequence: CAISDLGHQETQYF. DNA of the CDR3: TGTGCCATCAGTGACCTGGGGCATCAAGAGACCCAGTACTTC.

J is TRBJ2-1 and V is TRBV28; either TRBD1 or TRBD2 may supply D (6 bases each). Per germline, CDR1 MDHEN and CDR2 SYDVKM. Between the trimmed V and J ends, which lost 5 bases and 5 bases, there was a span of 19 bases. The CDR3 runs 16 residues. CDR3 amino acids: CASSTHPSGGNNEQFF. In nucleotides, the CDR3 is TGTGCCAGCAGTACCCACCCCTCCGGGGGCAACAATGAGCAGTTCTTC.

This clone was detected only once. The V gene is TRBV6-6, the J gene TRBJ2-5; D is unresolved. The CDR3 spans 12 residues. V lost 0 bases to trimming and J lost 5 bases, with 4 bases between them. Looked up from germline, CDR1 is MNHNY and CDR2 is SVGAGI (reference sequence). CDR3 DNA: TGTGCCAGCAGTTACTCCATGGAGACCCAGTACTTC. This gives the protein CASSYSMETQYF.

The chain joins TRBV7-2 to TRBJ2-7; TRBD1 might be the D (6 bases). The germline V gene has CDR1 SGHTA and CDR2 FQGNSA. The V end lost 1 base, the J end lost 5 bases, and 12 bases lay between the germline ends. The CDR3 has 14 amino acids. The CDR3 sequence is CASSLETGPHEQYF. The CDR3 DNA follows: TGTGCCAGCAGCTTAGAGACAGGTCCCCACGAGCAGTACTTC.

The J gene is TRBJ1-1, the V gene TRBV11-3, with a weak D call TRBD1 (6 bases). V was clipped by 5 bases and J by 4 bases, with 17 bases between them. The CDR3 covers 15 residues. Germline loops: CDR1 SGHNT, CDR2 YENEEA. CDR3 coding DNA: TGTGCCAGCAGCCTCGTCAGGGGATGTTCCACTGAAGCTTTCTTT. Encoded protein: CASSLVRGCSTEAFF. The complete variable domain, with remaining parts taken from reference TRBV11-3 and TRBJ1-1, reads EAGVVQSPRYKIIEKKQPVAFWCNPISGHNTLYWYLQNLGQGPELLIRYENEEAVDDSQLPKDRFSAERLKGVDSTLKIQPAELGDSAVYLCASSLVRGCSTEAFFGQGTRLTVV.

The V call is TRBV6-5, the J call TRBJ2-3; perhaps TRBD1 as D (6 bases). The CDR3 sequence is 13 residues long. Trimming cost V 2 bases and J 7 bases, with 10 bases left between them. Per germline, CDR1 MNHEY and CDR2 SVGAGI. DNA for the CDR3: TGTGCCAGCAGTTACCTACAGGGTTATACGCAGTATTTT. The encoded protein is CASSYLQGYTQYF.